The rows below give T cell receptor beta chains drawn from one sample of a study of T-cell memory formation after mild COVID-19. Each CDR3 protein is one row after TCRdb ran MiXCR on the 5' RACE reads. The data contain under 250,000 distinct CDR3 sequences, around 9.5% of them seen just once; the ten biggest clones take up 3.5%. The sample comprised PBMCs or a T cell subset sorted from them (not recorded which). Receptors originate from a man aged 18 to 35 who had mild COVID-19 (a few samples of this study predate the infection). Cell type and time point are not known. Each CDR3 is given without its conserved first and last residue.

J,V,CDR3
TRBJ2-7,TRBV9,ASSVAGSEQY
TRBJ2-7,TRBV5-1,ASTLAGAGGYEQY
TRBJ2-3,TRBV7-6,ASSPRARTDTQY
TRBJ1-2,TRBV7-3,ASSLNRGDGYT
TRBJ1-6,TRBV4-1,ASSQRVLVTGGNSPLH
TRBJ2-2,TRBV7-2,ASSLPVAGELF
TRBJ1-5,TRBV12-3/TRBV12-4,ASSFAGGGQPQH
TRBJ1-5,TRBV7-2,ASSGQGDQPQH
TRBJ1-2,TRBV4-2,ASSQDGQGANYGYT
TRBJ2-5,TRBV4-3,ASSRQVGETQY
TRBJ2-5,TRBV7-8,ASSPRAAGEQETQY
TRBJ2-3,TRBV2,ASSPSGGPTDTQY
TRBJ2-3,TRBV20-1,SAELGMHGQY
TRBJ2-5,TRBV28,ASVRGIQETQY
TRBJ2-7,TRBV18,ASSPNGAGLNEQY
TRBJ2-3,TRBV6-1,ASSAPGSTDTQY
TRBJ2-3,TRBV20-1,SAAGISTDTQY
TRBJ1-5,TRBV3-1,ASSRGGATQPQH
TRBJ2-6,TRBV5-1,ASSTNPTGTGANVLT
TRBJ2-1,TRBV18,ASSHGGSLYNEQF